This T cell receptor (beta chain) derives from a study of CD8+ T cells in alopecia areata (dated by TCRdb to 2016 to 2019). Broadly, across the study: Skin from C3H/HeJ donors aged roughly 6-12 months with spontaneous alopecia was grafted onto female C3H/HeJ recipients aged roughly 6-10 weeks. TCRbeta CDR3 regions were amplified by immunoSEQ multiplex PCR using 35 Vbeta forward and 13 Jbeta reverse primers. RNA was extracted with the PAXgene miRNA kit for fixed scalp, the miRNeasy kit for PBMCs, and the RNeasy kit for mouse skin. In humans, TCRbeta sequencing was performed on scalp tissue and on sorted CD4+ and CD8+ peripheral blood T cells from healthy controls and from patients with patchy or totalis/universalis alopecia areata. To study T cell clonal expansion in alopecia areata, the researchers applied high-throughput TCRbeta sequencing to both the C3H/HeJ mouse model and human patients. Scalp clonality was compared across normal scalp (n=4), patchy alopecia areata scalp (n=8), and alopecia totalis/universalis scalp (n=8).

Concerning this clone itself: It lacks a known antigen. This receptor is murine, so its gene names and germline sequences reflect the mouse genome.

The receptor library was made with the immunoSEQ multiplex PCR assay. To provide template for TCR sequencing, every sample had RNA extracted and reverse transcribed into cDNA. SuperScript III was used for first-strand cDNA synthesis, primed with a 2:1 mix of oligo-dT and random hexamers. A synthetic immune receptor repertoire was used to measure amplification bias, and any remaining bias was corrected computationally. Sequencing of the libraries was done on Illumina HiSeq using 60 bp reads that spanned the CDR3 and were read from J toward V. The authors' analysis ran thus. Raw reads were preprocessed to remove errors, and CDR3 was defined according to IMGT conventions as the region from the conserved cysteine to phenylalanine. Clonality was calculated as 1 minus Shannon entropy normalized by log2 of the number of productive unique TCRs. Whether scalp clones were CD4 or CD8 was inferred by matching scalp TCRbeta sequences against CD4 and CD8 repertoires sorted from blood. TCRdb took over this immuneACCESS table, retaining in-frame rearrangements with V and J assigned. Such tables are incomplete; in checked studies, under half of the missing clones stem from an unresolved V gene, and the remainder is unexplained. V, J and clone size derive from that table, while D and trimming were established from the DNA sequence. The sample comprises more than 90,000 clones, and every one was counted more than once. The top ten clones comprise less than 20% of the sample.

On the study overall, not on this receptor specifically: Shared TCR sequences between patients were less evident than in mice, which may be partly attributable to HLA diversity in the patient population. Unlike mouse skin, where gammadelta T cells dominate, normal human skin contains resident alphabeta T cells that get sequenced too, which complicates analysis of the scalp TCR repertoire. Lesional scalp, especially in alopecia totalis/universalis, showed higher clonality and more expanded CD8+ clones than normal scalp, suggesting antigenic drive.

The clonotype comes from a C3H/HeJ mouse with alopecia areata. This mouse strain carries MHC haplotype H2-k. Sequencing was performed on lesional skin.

Partial CDR3 DNA: TGTGCAAGCAGCTTAGAAAGGGCTGGGGGGAGCTCCTAT. Translated, it gives CASSLERAGGSSY. The whole CDR3 sequence is CASSLERAGGSSYEQYF. The V gene is TRBV16 and the J gene is TRBJ2-7, with 8 junctional bases fitting TRBD2. The read is 4 residues too short to cover the CDR3 end, so that end is filled in from the germline J gene. The CDR3 contains 17 residues, cysteine and phenylalanine counted. The CDR3 was read in part: 39 bases, with the frame set at base 1. Unmatched junction bases come to 7, with V trimmed by 0 bases and J by 0 bases. The germline V gene provides CDR1 SGHSA and CDR2 FRNQAP.